These 25 T cell receptor beta chains came from one sample sequenced in a study of cytomegalovirus exposure and HLA in healthy donors. PCR primers comprised 60 Vbeta and 13 Jbeta primers. Repertoires were generated with immunoSEQ multiplex PCR, while TCRdb's copy carries only in-frame clones and drops some. The data contain approximately 52,000 clones, 77% of them singletons. What was sequenced was PBMCs. All receptors derive from a female donor in good health and CMV-seronegative.

With regard to this clone: The junction departs from germline at one end; a sequencing error may be responsible. The rearrangement uses TRBV5-1 and TRBJ2-1; no reliable D call. The CDR3 runs 12 residues. Germline V gene lookup returns CDR1 SGHRS and CDR2 YFSETQ. The CDR3: CASSLSANEQLF. The CDR3 nucleotides read TGCGCCAGCAGCTTGAGCGCCAATGAGCAGCTCTTC.

The genes are TRBV7-9 and TRBJ1-5; 7 positions match TRBD1. V was clipped by 5 bases and J by 11 bases; unmatched bases: 9. This CDR3 has 13 amino acids. Germline V gene lookup returns CDR1 SEHNR and CDR2 FQNEAQ (reference sequence). The CDR3 DNA follows: TGTGCCAGCAGCGGTGAGCCGGGACAGACCCAGCATTTT. Translating it yields CASSGEPGQTQHF.

The sample holds one count of this clone. The chain recombines TRBV18 with TRBJ2-7; 10 bases align to TRBD2. This CDR3 contains 14 residues. In germline, CDR1 is KGHSH, CDR2 LQKENI. V shed 3 bases, J shed 7 bases, and the junction held 6 bases outside the gene matches. DNA for the CDR3: TGTGCCAGCTCACCCGGACTAGCGGAGGATGAGCAGTACTTC. This codes for CASSPGLAEDEQYF.

The chain recombines TRBV15 with TRBJ2-5; D possibly corresponds to TRBD1 (8 bases). Trimming took 4 bases from V and 4 from J, leaving 19 bases between them. The CDR3 is made up of 16 amino acids. CDR1 and CDR2 (germline): LNHNV, YYDKDF (reference sequence). DNA of the CDR3: TGTGCCACCAGCACCCAAGACAGGGGAGGGTTAGAGACCCAGTACTTC. Protein product: CATSTQDRGGLETQYF.

CDR3 region: CAYAGSLGGSPLHF. For the CDR3, the DNA is TGTGCCTACGCAGGAAGTCTTGGAGGTTCACCCCTCCACTTT. J is TRBJ1-6 and V is TRBV30; D not certain. The CDR3 length is 14 residues. Germline CDR1 reads GTSNPN; CDR2 reads SVGIG (reference sequence). Trimming left V 7 bases short and J 9 bases short, with 19 bases between. Supplemented by reference TRBV30 and TRBJ1-6, the full variable domain reads SQTIHQWPATLVQPVGSPLSLECTVEGTSNPNLYWYRQAAGRGLQLLFYSVGIGQISSEVPQNLSASRPQDRQFILSSKKLLLSDSGFYLCAYAGSLGGSPLHFGNGTRLTVT.

As for this clone: Distinct nucleotide sequences in the sample also encode this CDR3. This chain connects TRBV5-4 to TRBJ2-5, with 10 bases aligning to TRBD2. CDR1 is SGHNT and CDR2 is YYREEE in the germline V gene (reference sequence). This CDR3 is built from 15 residues. V shed 1 base, J shed 5 bases, and the junction held 5 bases outside the gene matches. CDR3 residues: CASSLPAGGPETQYF. Written as DNA, the CDR3 is TGTGCCAGCAGCTTGCCAGCGGGGGGGCCCGAGACCCAGTACTTC.

CDR3 in amino acids: CASSPGQEGYEQFF. In DNA, the CDR3 is TGTGCCAGCAGCCCGGGACAAGAGGGTTATGAGCAGTTCTTC. The chain joins TRBV6-4 to TRBJ2-1, with a weak D call TRBD1 (6 bases). The CDR3 consists of 14 residues. Germline loops: CDR1 MRHNA, CDR2 SNTAGT. The V end lost 6 bases, the J end lost 8 bases, and 17 bases lay between the germline ends.

The chain couples TRBV6-1 to TRBJ2-7; 8 bases are a match to TRBD1. V lost 4 bases, J lost 2 bases, and 4 bases stayed unmatched. The germline V gene has CDR1 MNHNS and CDR2 SASEGT. The CDR3 is 14 amino acids. DNA for the CDR3: TGTGCCAGCAGTGCGTCACAGGGGGCCTACGAGCAGTACTTC. It yields the protein CASSASQGAYEQYF.

This chain links TRBV27 with TRBJ1-1, with D uncertain. Germline CDR1 is MNHEY and CDR2 is SMNVEV (reference sequence). Trimming cost V 4 bases and J 1 base, with 10 bases left between them. There are 14 residues in the CDR3. The CDR3 reads CASSYRLGNTEAFF. CDR3 bases: TGTGCCAGCAGTTACCGACTGGGGAACACTGAAGCTTTCTTT.

This clone was seen a few times. This chain uses TRBV19 with TRBJ2-3; 10 nucleotides agree with TRBD1. This CDR3 spans 15 amino acids. CDR1 is LNHDA, CDR2 SQIVND, per germline (reference sequence). Trimming removed 5 bases from V and 6 bases from J; junction bases left unmatched: 8. The CDR3 spells CASSLRQGAMDTQYF. In DNA form, the CDR3 reads TGTGCCAGTAGTTTAAGACAGGGGGCGATGGATACGCAGTATTTT.

This clone was observed a handful of times. The chain employs TRBV19 and TRBJ2-2; 10 bases line up with TRBD1. The germline V gene has CDR1 LNHDA and CDR2 SQIVND (reference sequence). CDR3 size: 15 residues. V was clipped by 5 bases and J by 6 bases; unmatched bases: 6. Here the CDR3 reads CASSSSGQGAGELFF. The CDR3 DNA sequence: TGTGCCAGTAGTTCTTCTGGACAGGGGGCCGGGGAGCTGTTTTTT.

The chain couples TRBV28 to TRBJ1-1; TRBD1 might be the D (5 bases). This CDR3 contains 14 residues. Germline assignment: CDR1 MDHEN and CDR2 SYDVKM. Trimming took 3 bases from V and 1 from J, leaving 9 bases between them. CDR3 in amino acids: CASSLGLRNTEAFF. CDR3 in DNA: TGTGCCAGCAGTTTGGGACTCAGGAACACTGAAGCTTTCTTT.

This clone was seen only once. The rearrangement uses TRBV7-9 and TRBJ2-5; the match to TRBD2 covers 8 bases. The last part of the DNA fits TRBJ2-7 better; the J call may be wrong. Germline V CDR1 and CDR2: SEHNR, FQNEAQ (reference sequence). CDR3 size: 13 residues. The CDR3 sequence is CASSSGRAYEQYF. DNA for the CDR3: TGTGCCAGCAGCTCCGGGAGGGCCTACGAGCAGTACTTC.

The V gene is TRBV6-1, the J gene TRBJ2-7; D perhaps matches TRBD1 (6 bases). The CDR3 covers 14 residues. Trimming took 6 bases from V and 3 from J, leaving 15 bases between them. CDR1 is MNHNS, CDR2 SASEGT, per germline. The CDR3 loop is CASSHREGDYEQYF. CDR3 DNA: TGTGCCAGCAGCCACAGGGAAGGCGACTACGAGCAGTACTTC.

The chain links TRBV6-5 to TRBJ2-7; 11 bases match TRBD1. Germline V CDR1 and CDR2: MNHEY, SVGAGI. After removal of 2 bases from V and 2 bases from J, the junction contained 5 bases not matched to a gene. There are 16 residues in the CDR3. In DNA, the CDR3 is TGTGCCAGCAGTTACCTAGGGACAGGGGGTCCCTACGAGCAGTACTTC. This gives the protein CASSYLGTGGPYEQYF.

The chain is built from TRBV6-6 and TRBJ1-1; the D gene is possibly TRBD1 (6 bases). Deletions cut 5 bases from V and 4 bases from J, with 17 bases between. Germline V gives CDR1 MNHNY, CDR2 SVGAGI (reference sequence). This CDR3 comprises 15 residues. CDR3 sequence (DNA): TGTGCCAGCAGTCCCCACAGGGAGTGGGGCACTGAAGCTTTCTTT. It is translated as CASSPHREWGTEAFF.

The chain is built from TRBV1 and TRBJ1-1; the table's D call of TRBD1 was not tested on the DNA. TRBV1 has pseudogene status. There are 17 residues in the CDR3. In DNA form, the CDR3 reads TGCACCAGCAGCCAAGCAATTTGGGCAATAGAGAACACTGAAGCTTTCTTT. Amino acids: CTSSQAIWAIENTEAFF.

This clone was observed once. The chain combines TRBV5-1 with TRBJ2-5; the match to TRBD2 covers 7 bases. V shed 5 bases and J 5 bases; nucleotides not matched to a gene: 6. The germline gives CDR1 SGHRS, CDR2 YFSETQ. The CDR3 is 13 amino acids. The CDR3, as DNA: TGCGCCAGCAGGACTAGCTCCGTGGAGACCCAGTACTTC. This encodes CASRTSSVETQYF. Full variable domain (missing parts from reference TRBV5-1 and TRBJ2-5): KAGVTQTPRYLIKTRGQQVTLSCSPISGHRSVSWYQQTPGQGLQFLFEYFSETQRNKGNFPGRFSGRQFSNSRSEMNVSTLELGDSALYLCASRTSSVETQYFGPGTRLLVL.

This chain joins TRBV12-5 and TRBJ2-5, with TRBD2 identical over 8 bases. The end of the DNA is better explained by TRBJ2-7, so the J call may be wrong. The CDR3 loop spans 14 amino acids. Germline CDR1 LGHNT, CDR2 FRNRAP. CDR3 coding DNA: TGTGCTAGTGGTTTAATAGCGGGGCCCTACGAGCAGTACTTC. This translates into CASGLIAGPYEQYF.

The chain joins TRBV18 to TRBJ2-5; 7 nucleotides align to TRBD1. The CDR3 consists of 14 residues. The germline CDR1 and CDR2 sequences are KGHSH and LQKENI. The J segment lost 1 base and the V segment lost 6 bases, leaving 5 bases of the junction unmatched. The DNA of the CDR3 is TGTGCCAGCTCCCGGCGACAGGGCCAAGAGACCCAGTACTTC. Amino acids: CASSRRQGQETQYF.

The rearrangement uses TRBV7-8 and TRBJ2-5; 11 bases map to TRBD1. The trim removed 5 bases at V and 3 bases at J, leaving 26 bases unmatched. The germline V gene has CDR1 SGHVS and CDR2 FQNEAQ. The CDR3 runs 22 residues. CDR3 loop: CASSGRTGGFLFYRLTKETQYF. CDR3 DNA sequence: TGTGCCAGCAGCGGTCGGACAGGGGGCTTTCTTTTCTATCGGCTAACGAAAGAGACCCAGTACTTC.

There are a few counts of this clone. The CDR3: CASSQERAGGADTQYF. CDR3 nucleotides: TGTGCCAGCAGCCAAGAAAGAGCGGGGGGCGCAGATACGCAGTATTTT. This chain connects TRBV4-2 to TRBJ2-3, with 9 bases fitting TRBD2. Trimming took 0 bases from V and 4 from J; bases not matched to a gene: 5. CDR1 LGHNA and CDR2 YNFKEQ come from the germline V gene. This CDR3 has 16 residues.

The chain joins TRBV5-5 to TRBJ1-2; D gene uncertain. There are 11 residues in the CDR3. Between the trimmed V and J ends, which lost 7 bases and 2 bases, there was a span of 6 bases. The germline CDR1 and CDR2 sequences are SGHKS and YYEKEE (reference sequence). This chain's CDR3 is CASGQNYGYTF. Here the CDR3 DNA reads TGTGCCAGCGGCCAGAACTATGGCTACACCTTC. The full variable domain, rest sourced from reference TRBV5-5 and TRBJ1-2, is DAGVTQSPTHLIKTRGQQVTLRCSPISGHKSVSWYQQVLGQGPQFIFQYYEKEERGRGNFPDRFSARQFPNYSSELNVNALLLGDSALYLCASGQNYGYTFGSGTRLTVV.

A single count supports this clone. The gene calls are TRBV5-6 and TRBJ2-4; possible D gene TRBD1, 6 bases. The CDR3 consists of 16 residues. Trimming cost V 4 bases and J 3 bases, with 17 bases left between them. Germline CDR1 and CDR2: SGHDT and YYEEEE. Here the CDR3 reads CASSAQGISDKNIQYF. DNA for the CDR3: TGTGCCAGCAGCGCTCAGGGGATATCGGACAAAAACATTCAGTACTTC.

The chain joins TRBV2 to TRBJ2-5; TRBD1 agrees at 7 bases. With 6 bases clipped from V and 5 bases from J, the junction kept 9 bases outside the gene matches. The CDR3 length is 14 residues. CDR1 and CDR2 (germline): SNHLY, FYNNEI. CDR3 region: CASRDDRAGETQYF. DNA for the CDR3: TGTGCCAGCAGGGATGACAGGGCCGGGGAGACCCAGTACTTC.